Following are 28 T cell receptor beta chains from one sample sequenced in a study of cytomegalovirus exposure and HLA in healthy donors. TCRdb keeps only in-frame clones here, not all; method: immunoSEQ multiplex PCR. The table lists about 220,000 clones, about nine tenths of them singletons. Sequenced input: PBMCs. These receptors were obtained from a woman aged 18-29 years in good health and CMV-seronegative.

The rearrangement joins TRBV6-5 to TRBJ1-2, with D possibly matching TRBD1 (6 bases). V lost 0 bases and J 3 bases, leaving 14 bases between the germline ends. In germline, CDR1 is MNHEY, CDR2 SVGAGI. CDR3 length: 16 amino acids. The CDR3 DNA sequence: TGTGCCAGCAGTTACTCATTTCGGGGGGCTGACTATGGCTACACCTTC. Protein product: CASSYSFRGADYGYTF.

V usage is TRBV30 and J usage is TRBJ1-4; D is unresolved. V was shortened by 2 bases and J by 6 bases, with 7 bases between the two germline ends. The CDR3 has 12 residues. In germline, CDR1 is GTSNPN, CDR2 SVGIG (reference sequence). CDR3 loop: CAWSQRDEKLFF. The DNA of the CDR3 is TGTGCCTGGAGTCAGCGGGATGAAAAACTGTTTTTT.

In its sample, this clone was seen once. This sequence joins TRBV5-1 and TRBJ1-3, with D possibly matching TRBD1 (5 bases). The CDR3 has 16 residues. Trimming pared 2 bases from V and 0 bases from J, leaving 12 bases between. From germline, CDR1 is SGHRS and CDR2 YFSETQ. The DNA of the CDR3 is TGCGCCAGCAGCTTTAAGGGGTCGGGCTCTGGAAACACCATATATTTT. Translating gives CASSFKGSGSGNTIYF.

This clone was detected once. The chain carries TRBV30 and TRBJ1-5; a possible D gene is TRBD1 (5 bases). Per germline, CDR1 GTSNPN and CDR2 SVGIG (reference sequence). The CDR3 extends over 13 amino acids. V was pared by 0 bases and J by 5 bases, with 8 bases between. The DNA for the CDR3 is TGTGCCTGGAGTGTGGACACCGATCAGCCCCAGCATTTT. Its protein is CAWSVDTDQPQHF.

This clone has a count of ten or more. The chain uses TRBV7-2 and TRBJ2-7; 8 nucleotides line up with TRBD2. The germline gives CDR1 SGHTA, CDR2 FQGNSA. This CDR3 region has 14 residues. V gave up 1 base and J gave up 6 bases; unmatched junction bases: 5. The CDR3 DNA follows: TGTGCCAGCAGCTTAGATAGCGGGACGCTCGAGCAGTACTTC. It specifies CASSLDSGTLEQYF. Variable domain in full (rest from reference TRBV7-2 and TRBJ2-7): GAGVSQSPSNKVTEKGKDVELRCDPISGHTALYWYRQSLGQGLEFLIYFQGNSAPDKSGLPSDRFSAERTGGSVSTLTIQRTQQEDSAVYLCASSLDSGTLEQYFGPGTRLTVT.

This chain links TRBV5-4 with TRBJ2-7; 7 positions agree with TRBD2. CDR3 length: 16 amino acids. Germline V gives CDR1 SGHNT, CDR2 YYREEE (reference sequence). Trimming at V came to 3 bases and at J to 3 bases, leaving 12 bases not matched to a gene. In DNA form, the CDR3 reads TGTGCCAGCAGCTCCCTTAGATCTCGCGGGAGCTACGAGCAGTACTTC. Protein product: CASSSLRSRGSYEQYF.

J is TRBJ2-5 and V is TRBV5-6; D perhaps matches TRBD2 (6 bases). From germline, CDR1 is SGHDT and CDR2 YYEEEE. This CDR3 spans 15 amino acids. V lost 6 bases, J lost 11 bases, and 26 bases lay in between. DNA for the CDR3: TGTGCCAGCACCCCCCCGGGACTGTTGCTAGGGGAGCAGTACTTC. Its translation is CASTPPGLLLGEQYF.

This chain connects TRBV5-1 to TRBJ2-1, with 9 bases lining up with TRBD1. The CDR3 is 15 residues long. J lost 8 bases, V lost 2 bases, and 8 bases had no gene match. Germline CDR1 SGHRS, CDR2 YFSETQ. DNA of the CDR3: TGCGCCAGCAGCTTAGAGGACAGGGGCGGGGATGAGCAGTTCTTC. As protein: CASSLEDRGGDEQFF. Drawing the rest from reference TRBV5-1 and TRBJ2-1, the complete variable domain is KAGVTQTPRYLIKTRGQQVTLSCSPISGHRSVSWYQQTPGQGLQFLFEYFSETQRNKGNFPGRFSGRQFSNSRSEMNVSTLELGDSALYLCASSLEDRGGDEQFFGPGTRLTVL.

This clone was seen more than once but under ten times. This rearrangement joins TRBV10-3 to TRBJ2-6; maybe TRBD2 (6 bases). The V gene's germline CDR1 is ENHRY and CDR2 SYGVKD. The CDR3 is 14 amino acids. V was clipped by 7 bases and J by 2 bases, with 9 bases between them. CDR3 DNA: TGTGCCATCACACGGGGGACTGGGGCCAACGTCCTGACTTTC. It is translated as CAITRGTGANVLTF.

The chain is built from TRBV28 and TRBJ2-5; 8 positions agree with TRBD1. V lost 5 bases and J lost 2; bases outside the gene matches: 13. The germline gives CDR1 MDHEN, CDR2 SYDVKM. The length of the CDR3 is 17 residues. DNA for the CDR3: TGTGCCAGCAGTGGGGCCAGGGGGCCCGGCGGGCAAGAGACCCAGTACTTC. Encoded protein: CASSGARGPGGQETQYF.

The J gene is TRBJ2-3, the V gene TRBV29-1, with TRBD2 matching over 11 bases. V shed 5 bases and J 0 bases; nucleotides not matched to a gene: 10. Germline V gene lookup returns CDR1 SQVTM and CDR2 ANQGSEA. The CDR3 has 17 amino acids. The CDR3: CSVRGTSGDTSTDTQYF. CDR3 bases: TGCAGCGTTCGCGGGACTAGCGGTGATACTAGCACAGATACGCAGTATTTT.

The chain has TRBV6-5 and TRBJ1-5, with TRBD1 matching over 8 bases. The junction had 13 bases not matched to a gene; V was cut back by 8 bases and J by 7 bases. CDR3 length: 15 amino acids. In germline, CDR1 is MNHEY, CDR2 SVGAGI. The CDR3 loop reads CASSTSTGGRQPQHF. The CDR3 nucleotides read TGTGCCAGCTCGACATCTACAGGGGGAAGACAGCCCCAGCATTTT.

The V and J genes are TRBV19 and TRBJ1-2; TRBD1 matches 9 bases. There are 12 residues in the CDR3. From germline, CDR1 is LNHDA and CDR2 SQIVND (reference sequence). Losses at the gene ends were 6 bases for V and 5 bases for J; bases not matched to a gene: 1. In DNA, the CDR3 is TGTGCCAGTAGAGACAGGGGGTATGGCTACACCTTC. Amino acid sequence: CASRDRGYGYTF.

This sequence joins TRBV6-6 and TRBJ1-2; 9 bases agree with TRBD1. Germline V CDR1 and CDR2: MNHNY, SVGAGI (reference sequence). The ends lost 5 bases at V and 3 bases at J; junction bases unmatched: 7. This CDR3 spans 15 amino acids. CDR3: CASSEGQGPYYGYTF. For the CDR3, the DNA is TGTGCCAGCAGTGAGGGACAGGGTCCCTACTATGGCTACACCTTC.

The rearrangement uses TRBV11-3 and TRBJ2-2, with a weak D call TRBD1 (5 bases). Trimming pared 1 base from V and 1 base from J, leaving 13 bases between. The CDR3 sequence is 17 residues long. Germline CDR1 is SGHNT and CDR2 is YENEEA. The DNA for the CDR3 is TGTGCCAGCAGCTTAGGATTTGGACAATGGAACACCGGGGAGCTGTTTTTT. It is translated as CASSLGFGQWNTGELFF.

The V and J genes are TRBV2 and TRBJ2-7, with 8 positions matching TRBD2. The V gene end was trimmed by 7 bases and the J gene end by 5 bases; junction bases not matched to a gene: 16. The CDR3 extends over 16 amino acids. Germline loops: CDR1 SNHLY, CDR2 FYNNEI. The CDR3, as DNA: TGTGCCAGCACCCCGAGGAGCGGGAGTTCTAACCACGAGCAGTACTTC. This gives the protein CASTPRSGSSNHEQYF.

CDR3 protein: CASTTSDRLNEQFF. The DNA of the CDR3 is TGTGCCAGTACGACCTCGGACAGACTTAATGAGCAGTTCTTC. The chain recombines TRBV25-1 with TRBJ2-1; possibly TRBD1 for D (6 bases). The CDR3 is made up of 14 amino acids. Germline V lookup: CDR1 MGHDK, CDR2 SYGVNS. The V end was cut by 9 bases, the J end by 7 bases, with 19 bases between.

The chain joins TRBV7-2 to TRBJ1-5, with TRBD1 identical over 11 bases. CDR3 length: 18 amino acids. After removal of 4 bases from V and 0 bases from J, the junction contained 8 bases not matched to a gene. Germline V lookup: CDR1 SGHTA, CDR2 FQGNSA. The CDR3 loop is CASSSGDRGWSSNQPQHF. The CDR3 coding sequence is TGTGCCAGCAGCTCAGGGGACAGGGGGTGGAGTAGCAATCAGCCCCAGCATTTT.

V gene TRBV5-1 combines with J gene TRBJ2-7; 14 bases agree with TRBD2. This CDR3 has 16 residues. Trimming removed 4 bases from V and 2 bases from J; junction bases left unmatched: 5. Germline V gene sequence: CDR1 SGHRS, CDR2 YFSETQ. The CDR3 DNA follows: TGCGCCAGCAGCAGGGGACTAGCGGGAGTCGCCTACGAGCAGTACTTC. This gives the protein CASSRGLAGVAYEQYF.

The CDR3: CASQAAVEPQHF. The CDR3 DNA follows: TGTGCCAGTCAGGCAGCGGTTGAGCCCCAGCATTTT. The chain joins TRBV19 to TRBJ1-5, with D unclear. Trimming shortened V by 8 bases and J by 8 bases, and 13 bases separated the two germline ends. The CDR3 extends over 12 amino acids. Germline V gene sequence: CDR1 LNHDA, CDR2 SQIVND (reference sequence).

The chain employs TRBV4-1 and TRBJ2-7, with TRBD1 matching 7 bases. Unmatched junction bases numbered 11, after V lost 2 bases and J lost 1 base. There are 17 residues in the CDR3. Per germline, CDR1 MGHRA and CDR2 YSYEKL. In DNA, the CDR3 is TGCGCCAGCAGCCAACAGCTCTCGGGACAGCTATCCTACGAGCAGTACTTC. It codes for CASSQQLSGQLSYEQYF.

CDR3 amino acids: CASTQGASGELFF. CDR3 bases: TGTGCCAGCACCCAGGGGGCTAGCGGGGAGCTGTTTTTT. The rearrangement links TRBV7-9 to TRBJ2-2; 8 bases match TRBD1. CDR1 is SEHNR, CDR2 FQNEAQ, per germline (reference sequence). V was pared by 7 bases and J by 7 bases, with 5 bases of the junction left unmatched. CDR3 length: 13 residues.

This clone was found once. This chain uses TRBV5-1 with TRBJ2-2; 10 bases are a match to TRBD1. This CDR3 has 16 residues. The trim removed 4 bases at V and 5 bases at J, leaving 8 bases unmatched. Germline V gene lookup returns CDR1 SGHRS and CDR2 YFSETQ. The CDR3 DNA is TGCGCCAGCAGCGTACGGGACAGGGGTGAAACCGGGGAGCTGTTTTTT. Its protein product is CASSVRDRGETGELFF.

The chain employs TRBV29-1 and TRBJ2-1; D is possibly TRBD2 (6 bases). The CDR3 totals 15 residues. CDR1 and CDR2 from the germline V gene are SQVTM and ANQGSEA. V gave up 4 bases and J gave up 2 bases, with 15 bases separating them. The CDR3 loop is CSVALASPPYNEQFF. CDR3 nucleotides: TGCAGCGTTGCGCTAGCGAGCCCTCCCTACAATGAGCAGTTCTTC.

This clone was seen a single time. The rearrangement uses TRBV9 and TRBJ2-2, with TRBD2 matching over 12 bases. This CDR3 contains 15 residues. Per germline, CDR1 SGDLS and CDR2 YYNGEE. The V segment lost 4 bases and the J segment 6 bases; nucleotides outside the gene matches: 4. The CDR3 nucleotides read TGTGCCAGCAGCTCCCGACTAGCGGGAGCCGGGGAGCTGTTTTTT. It encodes CASSSRLAGAGELFF.

The chain carries TRBV28 and TRBJ1-1; the match to TRBD1 covers 8 bases. Germline CDR1 reads MDHEN; CDR2 reads SYDVKM. J gave up 4 bases and V 10 bases, and 5 bases lay outside the gene matches. The CDR3 is made up of 12 amino acids. The DNA of the CDR3 is TGTGCCATCACGGACAGGGTCACTGAAGCTTTCTTT. Its protein product is CAITDRVTEAFF.

The chain uses TRBV4-1 and TRBJ2-7, with 9 bases identical to TRBD2. Trimming at V came to 3 bases and at J to 4 bases, leaving 10 bases not matched to a gene. Germline V gives CDR1 MGHRA, CDR2 YSYEKL. The CDR3 consists of 16 residues. DNA of the CDR3: TGCGCCAGCAGCCACCGATTTAGCGGGAGTCTTTACGAGCAGTACTTC. Translated: CASSHRFSGSLYEQYF.

V usage is TRBV5-1 and J usage is TRBJ1-2; TRBD1 aligns across 7 bases. J was trimmed by 4 bases and V by 3 bases; bases with no gene match: 15. Germline values: CDR1 SGHRS, CDR2 YFSETQ. CDR3 length equals 17 residues. The CDR3 coding sequence is TGCGCCAGCAGCTCCTTTGGAGGAGACAGGGAGAGCTATGGCTACACCTTC. Residues: CASSSFGGDRESYGYTF.